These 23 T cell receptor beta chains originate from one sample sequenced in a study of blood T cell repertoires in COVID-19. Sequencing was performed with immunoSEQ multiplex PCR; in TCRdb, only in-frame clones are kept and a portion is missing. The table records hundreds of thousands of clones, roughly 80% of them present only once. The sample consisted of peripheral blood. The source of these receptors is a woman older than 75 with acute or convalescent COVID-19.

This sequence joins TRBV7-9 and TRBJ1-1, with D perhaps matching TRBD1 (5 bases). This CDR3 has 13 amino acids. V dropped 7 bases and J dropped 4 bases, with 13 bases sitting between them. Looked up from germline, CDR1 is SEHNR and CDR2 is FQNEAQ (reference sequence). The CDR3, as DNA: TGTGCCAGCATGGCCTCGGGGGGCACTGAAGCTTTCTTT. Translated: CASMASGGTEAFF.

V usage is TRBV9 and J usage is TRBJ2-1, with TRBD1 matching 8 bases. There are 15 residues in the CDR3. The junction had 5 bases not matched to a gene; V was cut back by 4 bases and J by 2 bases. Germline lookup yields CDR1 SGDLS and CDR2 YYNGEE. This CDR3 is CASSTIQGAYNEQFF. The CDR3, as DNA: TGTGCCAGCAGCACCATACAGGGGGCCTACAATGAGCAGTTCTTC.

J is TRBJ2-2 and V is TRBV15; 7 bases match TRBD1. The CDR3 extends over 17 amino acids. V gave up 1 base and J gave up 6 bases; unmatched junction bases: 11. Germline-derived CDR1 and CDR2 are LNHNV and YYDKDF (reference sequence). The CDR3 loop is CATSRARGTVGSGELFF. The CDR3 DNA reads TGTGCCACCAGCAGAGCAAGGGGGACAGTCGGGTCCGGGGAGCTGTTTTTT.

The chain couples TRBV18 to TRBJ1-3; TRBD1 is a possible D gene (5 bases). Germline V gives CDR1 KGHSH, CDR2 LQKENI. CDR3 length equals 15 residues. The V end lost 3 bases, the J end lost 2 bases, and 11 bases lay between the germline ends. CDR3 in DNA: TGTGCCAGCTCACCTCAGGGAGGCGCTGGAAACACCATATATTTT. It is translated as CASSPQGGAGNTIYF.

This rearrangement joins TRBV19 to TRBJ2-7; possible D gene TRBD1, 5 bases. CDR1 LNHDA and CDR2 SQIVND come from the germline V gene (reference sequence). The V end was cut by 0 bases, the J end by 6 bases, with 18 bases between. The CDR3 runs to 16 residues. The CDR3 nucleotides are TGTGCCAGTAGTATAGACCCCGGACACTCAAAATCCGAGCAGTACTTC. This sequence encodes CASSIDPGHSKSEQYF.

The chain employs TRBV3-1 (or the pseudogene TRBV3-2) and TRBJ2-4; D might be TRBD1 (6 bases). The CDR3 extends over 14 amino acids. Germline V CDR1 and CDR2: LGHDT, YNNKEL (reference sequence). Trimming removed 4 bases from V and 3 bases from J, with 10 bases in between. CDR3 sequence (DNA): TGTGCCAGCAGCCTGCAGGGGAGCAAAAACATTCAGTACTTC. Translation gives CASSLQGSKNIQYF.

The CDR3, as DNA: TGTGCCAGCAGTTCCCGCGTCGCGGACACTGAAGCTTTCTTT. Its protein product is CASSSRVADTEAFF. This chain joins TRBV27 and TRBJ1-1; D is ambiguous. Trimming removed 4 bases from V and 3 bases from J, with 12 bases in between. Germline assignment: CDR1 MNHEY and CDR2 SMNVEV (reference sequence). The CDR3 length is 14 residues.

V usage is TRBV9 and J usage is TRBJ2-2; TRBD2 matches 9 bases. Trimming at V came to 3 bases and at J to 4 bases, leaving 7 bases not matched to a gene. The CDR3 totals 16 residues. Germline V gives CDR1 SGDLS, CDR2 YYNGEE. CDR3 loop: CASSGGSGLATGELFF. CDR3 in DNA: TGTGCCAGCAGCGGCGGGTCGGGACTAGCCACCGGGGAGCTGTTTTTT.

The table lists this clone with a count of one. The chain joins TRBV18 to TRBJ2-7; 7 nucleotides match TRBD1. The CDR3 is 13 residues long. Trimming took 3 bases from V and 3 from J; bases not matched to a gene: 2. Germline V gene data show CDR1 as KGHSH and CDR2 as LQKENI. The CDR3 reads CASSPGTDYEQYF. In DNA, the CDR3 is TGTGCCAGCTCACCCGGGACAGACTACGAGCAGTACTTC.

The CDR3 loop reads CASSHNTPNTQYF. CDR3 nucleotide sequence: TGTGCCAGCAGCCATAACACCCCAAATACGCAGTATTTT. This chain connects TRBV3-1 (or the pseudogene TRBV3-2) to TRBJ2-3; D gene ambiguous. In germline, CDR1 is LGHDT, CDR2 YNNKEL (reference sequence). The CDR3 is 13 amino acids. V lost 3 bases to trimming and J lost 7 bases, with 11 bases between them.

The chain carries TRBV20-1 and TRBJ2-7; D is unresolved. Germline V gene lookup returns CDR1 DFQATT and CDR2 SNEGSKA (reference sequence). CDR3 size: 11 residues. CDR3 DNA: TGCAGCGGGTCACCCGCCTACGAGCAGTACTTC. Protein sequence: CSGSPAYEQYF.

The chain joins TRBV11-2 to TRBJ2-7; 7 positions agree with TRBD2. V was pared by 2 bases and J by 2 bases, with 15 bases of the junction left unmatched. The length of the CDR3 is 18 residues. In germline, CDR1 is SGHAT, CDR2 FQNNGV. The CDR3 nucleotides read TGTGCCAGCAGCTTATACTCCTTGGGGGGGGGACTTGCCTACGAGCAGTACTTC. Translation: CASSLYSLGGGLAYEQYF.

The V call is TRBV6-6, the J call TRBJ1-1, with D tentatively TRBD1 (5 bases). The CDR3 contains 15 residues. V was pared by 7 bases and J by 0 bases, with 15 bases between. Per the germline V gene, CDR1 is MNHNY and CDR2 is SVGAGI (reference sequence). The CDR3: CASTLQGGVNTEAFF. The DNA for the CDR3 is TGTGCCAGCACTTTGCAGGGAGGAGTGAACACTGAAGCTTTCTTT.

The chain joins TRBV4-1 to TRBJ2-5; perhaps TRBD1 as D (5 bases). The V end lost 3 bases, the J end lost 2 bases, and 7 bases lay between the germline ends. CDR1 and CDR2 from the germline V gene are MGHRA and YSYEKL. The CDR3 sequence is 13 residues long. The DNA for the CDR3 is TGCGCCAGCAGCCAGACAGTACAAGAGACCCAGTACTTC. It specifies CASSQTVQETQYF.

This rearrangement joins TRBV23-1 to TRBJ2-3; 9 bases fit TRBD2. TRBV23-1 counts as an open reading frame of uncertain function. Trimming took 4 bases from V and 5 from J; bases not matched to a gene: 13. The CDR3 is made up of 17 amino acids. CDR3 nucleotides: TGCGCCAGCAGTCCCACACGATGCGGGAGGGCCAAAGATACGCAGTATTTT. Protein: CASSPTRCGRAKDTQYF.

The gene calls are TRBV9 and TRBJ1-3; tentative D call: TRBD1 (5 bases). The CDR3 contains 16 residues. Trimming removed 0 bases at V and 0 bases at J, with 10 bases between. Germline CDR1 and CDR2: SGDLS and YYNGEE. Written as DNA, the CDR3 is TGTGCCAGCAGCGTAGGTTCAGGGTTCTCTGGAAACACCATATATTTT. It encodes CASSVGSGFSGNTIYF.

CDR3: CASSETGGNNSPLHF. CDR3 DNA sequence: TGTGCCAGCAGCGAGACAGGGGGTAATAATTCACCCCTCCACTTT. This rearrangement joins TRBV9 to TRBJ1-6; 9 positions agree with TRBD1. V shed 3 bases and J 5 bases; nucleotides not matched to a gene: 3. The germline V gene encodes CDR1 SGDLS and CDR2 YYNGEE. The CDR3 covers 15 residues.

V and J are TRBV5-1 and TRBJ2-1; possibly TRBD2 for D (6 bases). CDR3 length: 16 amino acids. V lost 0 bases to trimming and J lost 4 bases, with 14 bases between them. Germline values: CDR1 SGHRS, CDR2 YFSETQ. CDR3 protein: CASSLAEASAYNEQFF. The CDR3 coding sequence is TGCGCCAGCAGCTTGGCCGAGGCTAGCGCTTACAATGAGCAGTTCTTC.

The DNA of the CDR3 is TGTGCCATCACCCCGGGACAGGGAGATACTGAAGCTTTCTTT. Translation: CAITPGQGDTEAFF. The rearrangement links TRBV10-3 to TRBJ1-1, with 9 bases aligning to TRBD1. The CDR3 loop spans 14 amino acids. Germline lookup yields CDR1 ENHRY and CDR2 SYGVKD. V lost 7 bases to trimming and J lost 5 bases; unmatched junction nucleotides: 8.

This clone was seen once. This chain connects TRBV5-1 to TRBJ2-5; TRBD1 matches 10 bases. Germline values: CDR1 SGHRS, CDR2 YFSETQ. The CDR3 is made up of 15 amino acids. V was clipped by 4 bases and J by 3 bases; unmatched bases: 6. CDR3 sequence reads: CASSTTGTGEETQYF. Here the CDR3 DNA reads TGCGCCAGCAGCACCACCGGGACAGGGGAAGAGACCCAGTACTTC. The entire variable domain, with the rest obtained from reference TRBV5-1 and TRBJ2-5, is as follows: KAGVTQTPRYLIKTRGQQVTLSCSPISGHRSVSWYQQTPGQGLQFLFEYFSETQRNKGNFPGRFSGRQFSNSRSEMNVSTLELGDSALYLCASSTTGTGEETQYFGPGTRLLVL.

The CDR3 region is CASSLLGLTYEQYF. CDR3 DNA sequence: TGTGCCAGCAGTTTATTGGGACTAACCTACGAGCAGTACTTC. This chain links TRBV28 with TRBJ2-7; 7 nucleotides align to TRBD2. Germline V CDR1 and CDR2: MDHEN, SYDVKM. The junction had 2 bases not matched to a gene; V was cut back by 1 base and J by 2 bases. This CDR3 has 14 amino acids.

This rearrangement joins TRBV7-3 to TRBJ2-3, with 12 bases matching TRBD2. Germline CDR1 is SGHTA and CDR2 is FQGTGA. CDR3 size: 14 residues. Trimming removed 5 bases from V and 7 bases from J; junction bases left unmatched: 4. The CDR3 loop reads CASSPTSGSHTQYF. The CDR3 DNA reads TGTGCCAGCAGCCCGACTAGCGGGAGTCATACGCAGTATTTT. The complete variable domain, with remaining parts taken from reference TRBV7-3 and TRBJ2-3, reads GAGVSQTPSNKVTEKGKYVELRCDPISGHTALYWYRQSLGQGPEFLIYFQGTGAADDSGLPNDRFFAVRPEGSVSTLKIQRTERGDSAVYLCASSPTSGSHTQYFGPGTRLTVL.

This CDR3 reads CASSEPGTGGQSPLHF. CDR3 DNA: TGTGCCAGCAGTGAACCCGGGACAGGGGGCCAGTCACCCCTCCACTTT. V and J are TRBV6-1 and TRBJ1-6; 12 bases line up with TRBD1. Losses at the gene ends were 2 bases for V and 10 bases for J; bases not matched to a gene: 6. This CDR3 has 16 amino acids. Germline V gives CDR1 MNHNS, CDR2 SASEGT.